This entry is about one T cell receptor beta chain. The antigen remains undetermined. The data stem from a study of T cell responses to AZD1222 COVID-19 vaccine. General observations from the study: Close to half of spike-specific TCRs reportedly recognize unmutated variant regions. The breadth and depth of Spike-specific TCRs increased once two AZD1222 doses had been given.

The data were produced by immunoSEQ multiplex PCR, yet TCRdb's version contains in-frame clones alone and is incomplete. This repertoire shows 60,000 to 90,000 clones, 60% to 85% found once; its top ten account for approximately 27%. Trimming cost V 2 bases and J 6 bases; bases outside gene matches: 9. Per the germline V gene, CDR1 is SGHDT and CDR2 is YYEEEE. This CDR3 region has 16 residues. The specimen comprised peripheral blood, sampled 28 days after the second dose of the MenACWY control vaccine. This TCR derives from an adult who received the MenACWY meningococcal vaccine as a control. This sequence joins TRBV5-6 and TRBJ2-2; 8 nucleotides line up with TRBD1. The CDR3 is CASSFGTGLKAGELFF. Written as DNA, the CDR3 is TGTGCCAGCAGCTTTGGGACAGGCCTCAAGGCCGGGGAGCTGTTTTTT.